The 26 T cell receptor beta chains given below trace back to one sample, sequenced in a study of cytomegalovirus exposure and HLA in healthy donors. Use of 60 Vbeta and 13 Jbeta primers characterized the PCR. Sequencing was performed with immunoSEQ multiplex PCR; in TCRdb, only in-frame clones are kept and a portion is missing. This table has 130,000 to 150,000 clones, 60% to 85% appearing once. Material: PBMCs. The receptors stem from a man aged 35-49 years in good health and CMV-seropositive.

The CDR3 bases are TGTGCCAGCAGCGGAGAAGGACTAGCGGGGGGATCCTACTACAATGAGCAGTTCTTC. Amino acids: CASSGEGLAGGSYYNEQFF. The chain is built from TRBV9 and TRBJ2-1; 14 bases are a match to TRBD2. V dropped 3 bases and J dropped 3; count of bases not matched to a gene: 11. This CDR3 comprises 19 residues. Germline CDR1 SGDLS, CDR2 YYNGEE.

V usage is TRBV7-9 and J usage is TRBJ1-2; D gene ambiguous. CDR3 length equals 12 residues. V lost 10 bases and J lost 4, with 13 bases in between. Germline V gene lookup returns CDR1 SEHNR and CDR2 FQNEAQ (reference sequence). The CDR3 spells CATGKGTYGYTF. CDR3 DNA: TGTGCCACCGGGAAGGGAACCTATGGCTACACCTTC.

The V call is TRBV7-9, the J call TRBJ1-2; D ambiguous. The germline V gene encodes CDR1 SEHNR and CDR2 FQNEAQ (reference sequence). V was pared by 1 base and J by 2 bases, with 5 bases between. This CDR3 is 13 amino acids long. Here the CDR3 DNA reads TGTGCCAGCAGCTTAGGGCAGAACTATGGCTACACCTTC. The encoded protein is CASSLGQNYGYTF.

This sequence joins TRBV7-2 and TRBJ2-7, with no clear D. The CDR3 consists of 14 residues. Germline CDR1 reads SGHTA; CDR2 reads FQGNSA. Deletions cut 0 bases from V and 0 bases from J, with 6 bases between. CDR3 sequence (DNA): TGTGCCAGCAGCTTAGCGTCAGGCTCCTACGAGCAGTACTTC. Translation gives CASSLASGSYEQYF.

This chain uses TRBV4-3 with TRBJ1-2, with TRBD1 as a possible D gene (6 bases). The CDR3 has 14 residues. V was cut by 4 bases and J by 4 bases, with 13 bases left in between. CDR1 and CDR2 from the germline V gene are LGHNA and YSLEER. For the CDR3, the DNA is TGCGCCAGCAGCCCGGGACACGGATCCTATGGCTACACCTTC. Amino acids: CASSPGHGSYGYTF.

The chain combines TRBV7-8 with TRBJ1-1; a possible D gene is TRBD1 (6 bases). The CDR3 sequence is 17 residues long. Germline assignment: CDR1 SGHVS and CDR2 FQNEAQ. Trimming took off 7 bases at V and 0 bases at J, with 21 bases between the two ends. The CDR3 here is CASTPGRQGTLNTEAFF. CDR3 DNA: TGTGCCAGCACACCCGGACGGCAGGGGACCCTGAACACTGAAGCTTTCTTT.

The chain uses TRBV5-6 and TRBJ2-7, with TRBD1 identical over 8 bases. Trimming removed 8 bases from V and 5 bases from J; junction bases left unmatched: 6. The CDR3 runs to 12 residues. Germline CDR1 and CDR2: SGHDT and YYEEEE. The DNA for the CDR3 is TGTGCCAGTGGTGCAGGGGGCCACGAGCAGTACTTC. Translated, it gives CASGAGGHEQYF.

V gene TRBV7-9 combines with J gene TRBJ2-7; the D gene is possibly TRBD1 (6 bases). The V and J ends lost 2 bases and 3 bases respectively, with 14 bases between them. The CDR3 is 15 residues long. Germline V gives CDR1 SEHNR, CDR2 FQNEAQ (reference sequence). This CDR3 is CASSLITGMYYEQYF. As DNA, the CDR3 is TGTGCCAGCAGCTTAATTACAGGGATGTACTACGAGCAGTACTTC. Complete variable domain (other parts from reference TRBV7-9 and TRBJ2-7): DTGVSQNPRHKITKRGQNVTFRCDPISEHNRLYWYRQTLGQGPEFLTYFQNEAQLEKSRLLSDRFSAERPKGSFSTLEIQRTEQGDSAMYLCASSLITGMYYEQYFGPGTRLTVT.

The rearrangement joins TRBV4-3 to TRBJ2-1; D might be TRBD2 (5 bases). Germline V gene lookup returns CDR1 LGHNA and CDR2 YSLEER. Trimming stripped 3 bases from V and 7 bases from J, with 13 bases between. The CDR3 contains 14 residues. The CDR3 bases are TGCGCCAGCAGCCAGGTAATCGGGGAGAATGAGCAGTTCTTC. This gives the protein CASSQVIGENEQFF.

This chain links TRBV29-1 with TRBJ2-7; weak D call: TRBD2 (5 bases). Germline V gene lookup returns CDR1 SQVTM and CDR2 ANQGSEA. The CDR3 sequence is 14 residues long. Between the trimmed V and J ends, which lost 0 bases and 3 bases, there was a span of 12 bases. The CDR3 protein is CSVEEGDRSYEQYF. The CDR3 DNA reads as TGCAGCGTTGAAGAGGGAGATAGAAGCTACGAGCAGTACTTC.

The gene calls are TRBV9 and TRBJ1-1; perhaps TRBD1 as D (6 bases). CDR1 and CDR2 from the germline V gene are SGDLS and YYNGEE. This CDR3 contains 15 residues. V shed 2 bases and J shed 2 bases, with 13 bases lying between them. The CDR3 spells CASSVTGQSNTEAFF. In DNA form, the CDR3 reads TGTGCCAGCAGCGTTACAGGGCAGTCCAACACTGAAGCTTTCTTT.

The V and J genes are TRBV4-3 and TRBJ2-7, with D possibly TRBD2 on 6 matching bases. CDR1 and CDR2 from the germline V gene are LGHNA and YSLEER. V lost 1 base and J lost 0, with 16 bases in between. CDR3 size: 17 residues. CDR3 sequence reads: CASSQVRDFQSSYEQYF. The CDR3 region has the DNA TGCGCCAGCAGCCAAGTTCGGGACTTTCAGAGCTCCTACGAGCAGTACTTC.

The chain employs TRBV7-9 and TRBJ2-5; D might be TRBD1 (6 bases). V was clipped by 5 bases and J by 0 bases, with 10 bases between them. Germline V lookup: CDR1 SEHNR, CDR2 FQNEAQ (reference sequence). The CDR3 runs to 14 residues. Written as DNA, the CDR3 is TGTGCCAGCAGCCTAGGGACAAACCAAGAGACCCAGTACTTC. Its protein product is CASSLGTNQETQYF.

The rearrangement links TRBV6-6 to TRBJ2-7; 10 nucleotides line up with TRBD1. CDR3 size: 16 residues. After removal of 2 bases from V and 7 bases from J, the junction contained 11 bases not matched to a gene. The V gene's germline CDR1 is MNHNY and CDR2 SVGAGI (reference sequence). Written as DNA, the CDR3 is TGTGCCAGCAGTTACCGCCGCGGGACAGGGGCAGGAGAGCAGTACTTC. This sequence encodes CASSYRRGTGAGEQYF.

The chain recombines TRBV4-3 with TRBJ2-7, with TRBD1 matching over 7 bases. The V gene's germline CDR1 is LGHNA and CDR2 YSLEER. Trimming at V came to 0 bases and at J to 3 bases, leaving 11 bases not matched to a gene. The CDR3 has 17 amino acids. The CDR3 sequence: CASSQEEFFTGVYEQYF. The CDR3 DNA is TGCGCCAGCAGCCAAGAAGAATTTTTCACAGGGGTCTACGAGCAGTACTTC.

The chain has TRBV2 and TRBJ2-1, with 9 bases that match TRBD2. Trimming cost V 6 bases and J 5 bases; bases outside gene matches: 8. CDR1 is SNHLY, CDR2 FYNNEI, per germline. The CDR3 consists of 15 residues. CDR3 amino acids: CASSNLAGTHNEQFF. In DNA, the CDR3 is TGTGCCAGCAGCAATCTAGCGGGAACTCACAATGAGCAGTTCTTC.

The rearrangement joins TRBV5-6 to TRBJ1-2; 9 bases are a match to TRBD1. Looked up from germline, CDR1 is SGHDT and CDR2 is YYEEEE. Trimming at V came to 1 base and at J to 10 bases, leaving 8 bases not matched to a gene. CDR3 length: 14 residues. CDR3 sequence (DNA): TGTGCCAGCAGCTTGAACAGGGGGCTTGGGGACTACACCTTC. Residues: CASSLNRGLGDYTF.

This clone has more than one count but fewer than ten. V gene TRBV7-9 combines with J gene TRBJ2-7; 9 nucleotides align to TRBD1. The V segment lost 4 bases and the J segment 3 bases; nucleotides outside the gene matches: 4. The CDR3 has 14 amino acids. In germline, CDR1 is SEHNR, CDR2 FQNEAQ (reference sequence). CDR3 nucleotides: TGTGCCAGCAGCTCGGGACAGGGCTTCTACGAGCAGTACTTC. This sequence encodes CASSSGQGFYEQYF. The complete variable domain, with remaining parts taken from reference TRBV7-9 and TRBJ2-7, reads DTGVSQNPRHKITKRGQNVTFRCDPISEHNRLYWYRQTLGQGPEFLTYFQNEAQLEKSRLLSDRFSAERPKGSFSTLEIQRTEQGDSAMYLCASSSGQGFYEQYFGPGTRLTVT.

In its sample, this clone was seen once. V and J are TRBV30 and TRBJ2-3; 9 nucleotides line up with TRBD1. Germline CDR1 reads GTSNPN; CDR2 reads SVGIG (reference sequence). The ends lost 1 base at V and 2 bases at J; junction bases unmatched: 4. This CDR3 contains 15 residues. This chain's CDR3 is CAWSGGTGPTDTQYF. CDR3 bases: TGTGCCTGGAGTGGGGGGACAGGGCCCACAGATACGCAGTATTTT.

The chain couples TRBV4-1 to TRBJ1-1, with 8 bases identical to TRBD1. Germline loops: CDR1 MGHRA, CDR2 YSYEKL. The J segment lost 5 bases and the V segment lost 0 bases, leaving 14 bases of the junction unmatched. There are 18 residues in the CDR3. The CDR3 DNA follows: TGCGCCAGCAGCCAAGACCCGCCCCGCCAGGGGGCTCGGACTGAAGCTTTCTTT. Translated, it gives CASSQDPPRQGARTEAFF.

The chain is built from TRBV7-8 and TRBJ2-7; D is perhaps TRBD2 (6 bases). CDR1 is SGHVS and CDR2 is FQNEAQ in the germline V gene. V was clipped by 1 base and J by 2 bases, with 18 bases between them. CDR3 size: 17 residues. As DNA, the CDR3 is TGTGCCAGCAGCTTAGTGTGGGGAGGACAACTCACCTACGAGCAGTACTTC. It yields the protein CASSLVWGGQLTYEQYF.

Written as DNA, the CDR3 is TGTGCCAGTAGTAACCGACAGGGCCGAAATCAGCCCCAGCATTTT. Its translation: CASSNRQGRNQPQHF. The chain employs TRBV19 and TRBJ1-5, with 7 nucleotides matching TRBD1. The J segment lost 4 bases and the V segment lost 4 bases, leaving 7 bases of the junction unmatched. The CDR3 has 15 residues. The V gene's germline CDR1 is LNHDA and CDR2 SQIVND (reference sequence).

This clone has just one count. The rearrangement links TRBV14 to TRBJ2-6; 7 bases align to TRBD2. The CDR3 extends over 14 amino acids. CDR1 is SGHDN and CDR2 is FVKESK in the germline V gene. The V gene end was trimmed by 2 bases and the J gene end by 14 bases; junction bases not matched to a gene: 9. The CDR3 reads CASSQSPSGPFLTF. The CDR3 bases are TGTGCCAGCAGCCAATCCCCTAGCGGCCCGTTCCTGACTTTC.

The chain couples TRBV7-2 to TRBJ2-7; a possible D gene is TRBD1 (5 bases). This CDR3 has 14 residues. Germline V CDR1 and CDR2: SGHTA, FQGNSA. V gave up 5 bases and J gave up 6 bases, with 17 bases separating them. The CDR3 loop reads CASSRLGGALEQYF. Here the CDR3 DNA reads TGTGCCAGCAGCCGATTAGGTGGGGCTCTCGAGCAGTACTTC.

This chain connects TRBV5-1 to TRBJ2-7; 9 positions match TRBD2. V was clipped by 0 bases and J by 4 bases; unmatched bases: 2. The germline V gene has CDR1 SGHRS and CDR2 YFSETQ. The CDR3 is made up of 14 amino acids. CDR3 sequence (DNA): TGCGCCAGCAGCTTGGCTAGCGGGAATTACGAGCAGTACTTC. Protein product: CASSLASGNYEQYF. Together with reference TRBV5-1 and TRBJ2-7, the CDR3 gives the full variable domain: KAGVTQTPRYLIKTRGQQVTLSCSPISGHRSVSWYQQTPGQGLQFLFEYFSETQRNKGNFPGRFSGRQFSNSRSEMNVSTLELGDSALYLCASSLASGNYEQYFGPGTRLTVT.

This chain connects TRBV5-1 to TRBJ1-1; no clear D. CDR3 length equals 14 residues. Germline CDR1 is SGHRS and CDR2 is YFSETQ. Trimming stripped 3 bases from V and 1 base from J, with 10 bases between. This CDR3 is CASSSGTANTEAFF. For the CDR3, the DNA is TGCGCCAGCAGCTCAGGAACGGCGAACACTGAAGCTTTCTTT.